The sequence of this T cell receptor beta chain was determined in a study of control samples from healthy donors and cancer patients. V was cut by 7 bases and J by 2 bases, with 15 bases left in between. Germline CDR1 and CDR2: MDHEN and SYDVKM. The length of the CDR3 is 14 residues. Sequenced by immunoSEQ multiplex PCR; TCRdb stores in-frame clones only, minus some. This repertoire shows about 170,000 clones, roughly 89% found once; its top ten account for around 11%. The chain couples TRBV28 to TRBJ2-7, with D perhaps TRBD2 (6 bases). The source is a man aged 25-45 years in good health. Sequencing used blood. CDR3 amino acids: CASKLAGNAYEQYF. CDR3 DNA sequence: TGTGCCAGCAAACTAGCCGGGAACGCCTACGAGCAGTACTTC.